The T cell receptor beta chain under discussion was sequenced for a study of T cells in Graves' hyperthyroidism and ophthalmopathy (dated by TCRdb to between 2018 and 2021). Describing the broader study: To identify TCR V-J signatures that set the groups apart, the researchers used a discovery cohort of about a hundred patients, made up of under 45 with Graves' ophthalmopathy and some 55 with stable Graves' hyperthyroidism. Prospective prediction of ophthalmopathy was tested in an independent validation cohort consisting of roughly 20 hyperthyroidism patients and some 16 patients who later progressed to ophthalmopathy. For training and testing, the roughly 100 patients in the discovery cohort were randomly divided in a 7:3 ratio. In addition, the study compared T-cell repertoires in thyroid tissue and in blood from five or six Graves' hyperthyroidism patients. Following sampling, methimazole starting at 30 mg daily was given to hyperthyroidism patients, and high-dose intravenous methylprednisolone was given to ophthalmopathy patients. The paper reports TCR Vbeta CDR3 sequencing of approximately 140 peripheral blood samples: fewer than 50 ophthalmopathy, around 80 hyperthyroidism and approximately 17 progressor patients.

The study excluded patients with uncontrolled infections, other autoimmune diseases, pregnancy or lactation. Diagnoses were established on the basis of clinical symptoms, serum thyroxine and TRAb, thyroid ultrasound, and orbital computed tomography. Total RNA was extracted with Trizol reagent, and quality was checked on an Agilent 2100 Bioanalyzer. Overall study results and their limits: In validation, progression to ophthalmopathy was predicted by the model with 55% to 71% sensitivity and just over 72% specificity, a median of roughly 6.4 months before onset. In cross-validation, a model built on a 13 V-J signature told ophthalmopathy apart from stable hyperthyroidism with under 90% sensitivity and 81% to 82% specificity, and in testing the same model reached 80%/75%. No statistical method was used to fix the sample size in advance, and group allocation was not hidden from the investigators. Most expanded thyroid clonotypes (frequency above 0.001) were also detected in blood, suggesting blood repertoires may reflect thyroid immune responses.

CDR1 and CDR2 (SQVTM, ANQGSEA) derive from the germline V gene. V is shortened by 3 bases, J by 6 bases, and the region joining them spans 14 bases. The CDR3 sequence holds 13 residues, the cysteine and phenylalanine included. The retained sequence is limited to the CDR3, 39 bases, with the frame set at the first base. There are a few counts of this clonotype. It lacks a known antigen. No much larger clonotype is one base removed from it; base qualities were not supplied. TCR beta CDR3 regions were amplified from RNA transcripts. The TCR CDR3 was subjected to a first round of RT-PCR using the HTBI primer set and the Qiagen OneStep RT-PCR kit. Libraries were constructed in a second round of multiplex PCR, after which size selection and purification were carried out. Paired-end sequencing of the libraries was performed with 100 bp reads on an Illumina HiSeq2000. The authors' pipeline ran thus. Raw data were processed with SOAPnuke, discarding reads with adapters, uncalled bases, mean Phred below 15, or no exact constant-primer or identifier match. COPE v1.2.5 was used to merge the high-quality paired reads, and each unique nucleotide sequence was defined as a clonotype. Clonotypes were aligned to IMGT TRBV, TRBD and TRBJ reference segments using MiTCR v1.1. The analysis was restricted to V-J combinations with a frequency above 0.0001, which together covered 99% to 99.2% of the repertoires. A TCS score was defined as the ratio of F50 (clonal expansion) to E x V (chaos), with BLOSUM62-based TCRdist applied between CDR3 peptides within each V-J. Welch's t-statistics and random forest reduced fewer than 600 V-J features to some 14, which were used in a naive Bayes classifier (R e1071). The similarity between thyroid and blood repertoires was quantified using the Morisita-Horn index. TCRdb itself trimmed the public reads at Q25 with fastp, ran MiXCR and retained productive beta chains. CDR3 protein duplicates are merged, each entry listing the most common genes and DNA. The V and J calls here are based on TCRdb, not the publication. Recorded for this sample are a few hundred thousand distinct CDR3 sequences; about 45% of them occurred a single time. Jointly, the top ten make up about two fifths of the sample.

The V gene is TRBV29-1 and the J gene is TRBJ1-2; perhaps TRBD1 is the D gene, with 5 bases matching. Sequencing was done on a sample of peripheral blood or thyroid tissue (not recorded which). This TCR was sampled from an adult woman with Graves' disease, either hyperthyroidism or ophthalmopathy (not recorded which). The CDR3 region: CSVDIRLGDGYTF. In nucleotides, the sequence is TGCAGCGTTGATATCCGGTTAGGGGATGGCTACACCTTC.